This is a list of T cell receptor beta chains from one sample in a study of cytomegalovirus exposure and HLA in healthy donors. The table came from immunoSEQ multiplex PCR; TCRdb's copy has only in-frame clones and leaves some out. The sample lists approximately 190,000 clones; 70% to 90% were seen once. The sample taken for sequencing was PBMCs. All receptors derive from a woman aged 18-29 years in good health and CMV-seropositive. The CDR3 runs from the conserved cysteine through the conserved F or W. A D gene is named only where the DNA matches it firmly. Expanded clones are given a class, and other clones once, few, many or no size at all.

cdr3_length: 16; j_call: TRBJ1-6; d_call: .; clone_size: .; v_call: TRBV18; cdr3_nt: TGTGCCAGCTCACCCACCGGGACACCCAATAATTCACCCCTCCACTTT; cdr3_aa: CASSPTGTPNNSPLHF
cdr3_length: 13; j_call: TRBJ1-5; d_call: .; clone_size: .; v_call: TRBV19; cdr3_nt: TGTGCCAGTAAGGGTCAGGGCGAACAGCCCCAGCATTTT; cdr3_aa: CASKGQGEQPQHF
cdr3_length: 11; j_call: TRBJ2-7; d_call: .; clone_size: .; v_call: TRBV19; cdr3_nt: TGTGCCAGTCGTGGCGGGGACGAGCAGTACTTC; cdr3_aa: CASRGGDEQYF
cdr3_length: 14; j_call: TRBJ1-4; d_call: TRBD1; clone_size: few; v_call: TRBV6-1; cdr3_nt: TGTGCCAGCAGTGAAGGGACAGGGTTTGAAAAACTGTTTTTT; cdr3_aa: CASSEGTGFEKLFF
cdr3_length: 19; j_call: TRBJ1-1; d_call: .; clone_size: .; v_call: TRBV4-3; cdr3_nt: TGCGCCAGCAGCCACCGGGGTGATTTTGTCGAGCCCAGAGAAACTGAAGCTTTCTTT; cdr3_aa: CASSHRGDFVEPRETEAFF
cdr3_length: 15; j_call: TRBJ2-7; d_call: .; clone_size: .; v_call: TRBV9; cdr3_nt: TGTGCCAGCAGCGTAGGAATGGGGGCTCTAGACGAGCAGTACTTC; cdr3_aa: CASSVGMGALDEQYF
cdr3_length: 14; j_call: TRBJ2-5; d_call: .; clone_size: .; v_call: TRBV5-1; cdr3_nt: TGCGCCAGCAGCTTGGGGACTATCCAAGAGACCCAGTACTTC; cdr3_aa: CASSLGTIQETQYF
cdr3_length: 16; j_call: TRBJ1-3; d_call: .; clone_size: .; v_call: TRBV2; cdr3_nt: TGTGCCAGCAGTGAACCCCTTCACACCAGAGGGAGCACCATATATTTT; cdr3_aa: CASSEPLHTRGSTIYF
cdr3_length: 17; j_call: TRBJ2-3; d_call: .; clone_size: .; v_call: TRBV5-1; cdr3_nt: TGCGCCAGCAGCTTGGGGTTTTTAGGACAGACCACAGATACGCAGTATTTT; cdr3_aa: CASSLGFLGQTTDTQYF
cdr3_length: 17; j_call: TRBJ2-4; d_call: .; clone_size: .; v_call: TRBV11-3; cdr3_nt: TGTGCCAGCAGCCATTTATGGGACTCCGGGGCCAAAAACATTCAGTACTTC; cdr3_aa: CASSHLWDSGAKNIQYF
cdr3_length: 13; j_call: TRBJ1-6; d_call: .; clone_size: .; v_call: TRBV5-6; cdr3_nt: TGTGCCAGCAGACCCACAGGGTATGGACCCCTCCACTTT; cdr3_aa: CASRPTGYGPLHF
cdr3_length: 15; j_call: TRBJ2-5; d_call: TRBD1; clone_size: .; v_call: TRBV6-6; cdr3_nt: TGTGCCAGCAGTTCCCCCCGGACAGGGCAAGAGACCCAGTACTTC; cdr3_aa: CASSSPRTGQETQYF
cdr3_length: 15; j_call: TRBJ2-2; d_call: .; clone_size: .; v_call: TRBV19; cdr3_nt: TGTGCCAGTAGTCCCTTGGACAGACACACCGGGGAGCTGTTTTTT; cdr3_aa: CASSPLDRHTGELFF
cdr3_length: 15; j_call: TRBJ2-2; d_call: TRBD2; clone_size: .; v_call: TRBV2; cdr3_nt: TGTGCCAGCAGTGACGGGGGGGGCGCGGTCGGGGAGCTGTTTTTT; cdr3_aa: CASSDGGGAVGELFF
cdr3_length: 13; j_call: TRBJ2-5; d_call: .; clone_size: once; v_call: TRBV19; cdr3_nt: TGTGCCAGTAGTTGGGCAGGGCAAGAGACCCGGTACTTC; cdr3_aa: CASSWAGQETRYF
cdr3_length: 15; j_call: TRBJ2-3; d_call: .; clone_size: .; v_call: TRBV6-1; cdr3_nt: TGTGCCAGCAGTTCCCCAAGGGGCCGCACAGATACGCAGTATTTT; cdr3_aa: CASSSPRGRTDTQYF
cdr3_length: 16; j_call: TRBJ1-6; d_call: .; clone_size: once; v_call: TRBV9; cdr3_nt: TGTGCCAGCAGCGGGAGTCATACCCCTAATCATTCACCCCTCCACTTT; cdr3_aa: CASSGSHTPNHSPLHF
cdr3_length: 16; j_call: TRBJ1-1; d_call: .; clone_size: .; v_call: TRBV6-1; cdr3_nt: TGTGCCAGCAGTGAAGGTGTGGGGGCCGGTGGCACTGAAGCTTTCTTT; cdr3_aa: CASSEGVGAGGTEAFF
cdr3_length: 14; j_call: TRBJ2-2; d_call: .; clone_size: few; v_call: TRBV9; cdr3_nt: TGTGCCAGCAGCGCAAGACAGAACACCGGGGAGCTGTTTTTT; cdr3_aa: CASSARQNTGELFF
cdr3_length: 13; j_call: TRBJ2-3; d_call: .; clone_size: few; v_call: TRBV10-3; cdr3_nt: TGTGCCATCAGTGCGTATAGCACAGATACGCAGTATTTT; cdr3_aa: CAISAYSTDTQYF
cdr3_length: 13; j_call: TRBJ1-1; d_call: TRBD1; clone_size: .; v_call: TRBV30; cdr3_nt: TGTGCCTGGAACCGCCAGGGGGTTACTGAAGCTTTCTTT; cdr3_aa: CAWNRQGVTEAFF
cdr3_length: 11; j_call: TRBJ2-1; d_call: .; clone_size: .; v_call: TRBV10-3; cdr3_nt: TGTGCCATCAGCGTATACAATGAGCAGTTCTTC; cdr3_aa: CAISVYNEQFF
cdr3_length: 15; j_call: TRBJ1-1; d_call: .; clone_size: .; v_call: TRBV5-5; cdr3_nt: TGTGCCAGCAGCTTGGGGCAGGGGCTGAACACTGAAGCTTTCTTT; cdr3_aa: CASSLGQGLNTEAFF
cdr3_length: 13; j_call: TRBJ1-1; d_call: .; clone_size: .; v_call: TRBV28; cdr3_nt: TGTGCCATCCAACTCGGACAGAATTTTGAAGCTTTCTTT; cdr3_aa: CAIQLGQNFEAFF
cdr3_length: 12; j_call: TRBJ2-2; d_call: .; clone_size: .; v_call: TRBV10-1; cdr3_nt: TGCGCCAGCCAAGACAGCACCGGGGAGCTGTTTTTT; cdr3_aa: CASQDSTGELFF
cdr3_length: 15; j_call: TRBJ2-7; d_call: .; clone_size: .; v_call: TRBV6-5; cdr3_nt: TGTGCCAGCAGTTACTCGCCGACAGAGGCCTACGAGCAGTACTTC; cdr3_aa: CASSYSPTEAYEQYF
cdr3_length: 14; j_call: TRBJ2-5; d_call: TRBD1; clone_size: .; v_call: TRBV6-1; cdr3_nt: TGTGCCAGCATCGCTGGACAGGGACAAGAGACCCAGTACTTC; cdr3_aa: CASIAGQGQETQYF
cdr3_length: 14; j_call: TRBJ2-5; d_call: TRBD1; clone_size: .; v_call: TRBV7-2; cdr3_nt: TGTGCCAGCAGCCCCCGACAGGGTTTGGAGACCCAGTACTTC; cdr3_aa: CASSPRQGLETQYF
cdr3_length: 18; j_call: TRBJ1-1; d_call: .; clone_size: .; v_call: TRBV10-1; cdr3_nt: TGCGCCAGCAGTGAGTCGGGTAGACAACTTAGGCCGAACACTGAAGCTTTCTTT; cdr3_aa: CASSESGRQLRPNTEAFF
cdr3_length: 11; j_call: TRBJ1-2; d_call: .; clone_size: .; v_call: TRBV15; cdr3_nt: TGTGCCACCCTACCCCTCTATGGCTACACCTTC; cdr3_aa: CATLPLYGYTF
cdr3_length: 15; j_call: TRBJ2-5; d_call: .; clone_size: .; v_call: TRBV7-6; cdr3_nt: TGTGCCAGCAGCTTATGGAAAGCGGGCCAAGAGACCCAGTACTTC; cdr3_aa: CASSLWKAGQETQYF
cdr3_length: 15; j_call: TRBJ1-2; d_call: .; clone_size: .; v_call: TRBV10-3; cdr3_nt: TGTGCCATCAGTGTGACCCCGGGACACTACTATGGCTACACCTTC; cdr3_aa: CAISVTPGHYYGYTF
cdr3_length: 13; j_call: TRBJ1-4; d_call: .; clone_size: .; v_call: TRBV18; cdr3_nt: TGTGCCAGCTCAAGCCGGACTAATGAAAAACTGTTTTTT; cdr3_aa: CASSSRTNEKLFF
cdr3_length: 14; j_call: TRBJ1-5; d_call: TRBD1; clone_size: .; v_call: TRBV6-5; cdr3_nt: TGTGCCAGCAGTTACTTTCAGGGGGTGGTTGCCCAGCATTTT; cdr3_aa: CASSYFQGVVAQHF
cdr3_length: 14; j_call: TRBJ1-3; d_call: TRBD1; clone_size: few; v_call: TRBV7-2; cdr3_nt: TGTGCCAGCAGCCCCCAGGGGGCCGGAAACACCATATATTTT; cdr3_aa: CASSPQGAGNTIYF
cdr3_length: 20; j_call: TRBJ1-1; d_call: TRBD1; clone_size: .; v_call: TRBV7-8; cdr3_nt: TGTGCCAGCAGCTTAGACAGGGGGCTTTTCTTAGCAGTTTCGAACACTGAAGCTTTCTTT; cdr3_aa: CASSLDRGLFLAVSNTEAFF
cdr3_length: 14; j_call: TRBJ2-3; d_call: .; clone_size: .; v_call: TRBV28; cdr3_nt: TGTGCCAGCAGTCCCCAGTTGTTCACAGATACGCAGTATTTT; cdr3_aa: CASSPQLFTDTQYF
cdr3_length: 15; j_call: TRBJ2-7; d_call: TRBD1; clone_size: .; v_call: TRBV28; cdr3_nt: TGTGCCAGCAGTCCGGGACAGGGGGAGATGCGGGAGCAGTACTTC; cdr3_aa: CASSPGQGEMREQYF
cdr3_length: 12; j_call: TRBJ2-5; d_call: TRBD2; clone_size: .; v_call: TRBV2; cdr3_nt: TGTGCGGGCCGGCCTTCGGGAGGGACCCAGTACTTC; cdr3_aa: CAGRPSGGTQYF
cdr3_length: 15; j_call: TRBJ2-1; d_call: TRBD2; clone_size: .; v_call: TRBV18; cdr3_nt: TGTGCCAGCTCACCAGGACTAGCGGCCCACAATGAGCAGTTCTTC; cdr3_aa: CASSPGLAAHNEQFF
cdr3_length: 16; j_call: TRBJ2-1; d_call: TRBD2; clone_size: .; v_call: TRBV2; cdr3_nt: TGTGCCAGCAGTGTCGCGGGGGGCCCGCCCTACAATGAGCAGTTCTTC; cdr3_aa: CASSVAGGPPYNEQFF
cdr3_length: 13; j_call: TRBJ1-1; d_call: .; clone_size: .; v_call: TRBV2; cdr3_nt: TGTGCCAGCAGAAACAGGGAACGGACTGAAGCTTTCTTT; cdr3_aa: CASRNRERTEAFF
cdr3_length: 15; j_call: TRBJ2-3; d_call: TRBD2; clone_size: .; v_call: TRBV6-4; cdr3_nt: TGTGCCAGCAGTGAAGGGACTAGCGGGGGGGATACGCAGTATTTT; cdr3_aa: CASSEGTSGGDTQYF
cdr3_length: 14; j_call: TRBJ2-7; d_call: TRBD1; clone_size: .; v_call: TRBV6-6; cdr3_nt: TGTGCCAGCGCCGGGACAGGGATTTCCTACGAGCAGTACTTC; cdr3_aa: CASAGTGISYEQYF
cdr3_length: 15; j_call: TRBJ1-1; d_call: TRBD1; clone_size: many; v_call: TRBV6-1; cdr3_nt: TGTGCCAGCAGTGAAGAACAGGGGGCGCCCACTGAAGCTTTCTTT; cdr3_aa: CASSEEQGAPTEAFF
cdr3_length: 14; j_call: TRBJ1-1; d_call: .; clone_size: .; v_call: TRBV9; cdr3_nt: TGTGCCAGCAGCGCCGGGTTGGCCTCTGGCGAAGCTTTCTTT; cdr3_aa: CASSAGLASGEAFF
cdr3_length: 16; j_call: TRBJ2-1; d_call: TRBD2; clone_size: .; v_call: TRBV9; cdr3_nt: TGTGCCAGCAGCGTAGCTCCAGCGGGGGGTAGGGATGAGCAGTTCTTC; cdr3_aa: CASSVAPAGGRDEQFF
cdr3_length: 16; j_call: TRBJ2-2; d_call: .; clone_size: .; v_call: TRBV5-1; cdr3_nt: TGCGCCAGCACCCTCTCCCCCAACATGGGCCCCGGGGAGCTGTTTTTT; cdr3_aa: CASTLSPNMGPGELFF
cdr3_length: 14; j_call: TRBJ2-7; d_call: .; clone_size: .; v_call: TRBV28; cdr3_nt: TGTGCCAGCAGTTTGCATCAGGGAGGAAACGAGCAGTACTTC; cdr3_aa: CASSLHQGGNEQYF
cdr3_length: 17; j_call: TRBJ1-3; d_call: .; clone_size: once; v_call: TRBV9; cdr3_nt: TGTGCCAGCAGCCCTAGGGATAGGGGAATCTCTGGAAACACCATATATTTT; cdr3_aa: CASSPRDRGISGNTIYF
cdr3_length: 13; j_call: TRBJ1-6; d_call: .; clone_size: .; v_call: TRBV11-1; cdr3_nt: TGTGCCAGCAGCATCAGGGCAAATTCACCCCTCCACTTT; cdr3_aa: CASSIRANSPLHF
cdr3_length: 16; j_call: TRBJ1-5; d_call: TRBD1; clone_size: .; v_call: TRBV7-9; cdr3_nt: TGTGCCAGCAGCTCACCGGGACAGGGGGCTCATCAGCCCCAGCATTTT; cdr3_aa: CASSSPGQGAHQPQHF
cdr3_length: 14; j_call: TRBJ2-3; d_call: .; clone_size: .; v_call: TRBV15; cdr3_nt: TGTGCCACCCGCTCAGAAATCCCCACAGATACGCAGTATTTT; cdr3_aa: CATRSEIPTDTQYF
cdr3_length: 14; j_call: TRBJ2-1; d_call: TRBD2; clone_size: .; v_call: TRBV19; cdr3_nt: TGTGCCAGTAGTTGGGCGGGGGGTGGCAATGAGCAGTTCTTC; cdr3_aa: CASSWAGGGNEQFF
cdr3_length: 13; j_call: TRBJ2-1; d_call: TRBD1; clone_size: .; v_call: TRBV6-4; cdr3_nt: TGTGCCAGCAGTGGGACAGGGGAGAATGAGCAGTTCTTC; cdr3_aa: CASSGTGENEQFF